The 5 T cell receptor beta chains reported below all come from one sample, sequenced in a study of vaccination effects on CD4 cells after COVID-19. ViraFEST assay sequencing came after antigen-specific CD4+ T cells were expanded with viral peptide pools. After less than twelve days in culture, the CD4+ T cells were isolated. The healthy vaccine recipients, who had no prior SARS-CoV-2 infection, showed negative nucleocapsid antibodies. This table comes from immunoSEQ multiplex PCR, and its TCRdb copy is limited to in-frame clones, with some not included. The sample lists 20,000 to 25,000 clones; roughly 72% were seen once. Which antigens these TCRs recognize remains unknown. This sample comprised CD4+ T cells from PBMCs cultured with HCoV-NL63 spike peptides, obtained before COVID-19 vaccination. The receptors derive from a human donor who received a COVID-19 vaccine.

The sample holds one count of this clone. The chain is built from TRBV27 and TRBJ1-1, with D possibly being TRBD1 (5 bases). This CDR3 has 14 amino acids. Germline V gene lookup returns CDR1 MNHEY and CDR2 SMNVEV (reference sequence). V was shortened by 4 bases and J by 2 bases, with 11 bases between the two germline ends. This CDR3 is CASSSPTANTEAFF. The CDR3 nucleotides are TGTGCCAGCAGTTCCCCGACAGCCAACACTGAAGCTTTCTTT.

V gene TRBV18 combines with J gene TRBJ2-1, with 11 bases fitting TRBD2. The germline gives CDR1 KGHSH, CDR2 LQKENI. The CDR3 totals 15 residues. J gave up 4 bases and V 5 bases, and 4 bases lay outside the gene matches. The DNA of the CDR3 is TGTGCCAGCTCATCCGGGACTAGCGGATACAATGAGCAGTTCTTC. Its translation: CASSSGTSGYNEQFF.

The rearrangement links TRBV15 to TRBJ1-6; unclear D gene. The V end was cut by 9 bases, the J end by 5 bases, with 11 bases between. Germline lookup yields CDR1 LNHNV and CDR2 YYDKDF (reference sequence). CDR3 length: 13 amino acids. This chain's CDR3 is CATQRGNNSPLHF. The CDR3, as DNA: TGTGCCACTCAGCGAGGGAATAATTCACCCCTCCACTTT.

This clone appeared a few times. The J gene is TRBJ2-1, the V gene TRBV12-5, with D unclear. Germline V gene data show CDR1 as LGHNT and CDR2 as FRNRAP. The CDR3 runs to 12 residues. Trimming removed 0 bases from V and 6 bases from J, with 3 bases in between. This CDR3 reads CASGLVRNEQFF. The CDR3 nucleotides read TGTGCTAGTGGTTTGGTACGCAATGAGCAGTTCTTC.

This clone appeared a single time. The chain joins TRBV11-3 to TRBJ2-6; the match to TRBD1 covers 8 bases. The CDR3 sequence is 17 residues long. J was trimmed by 0 bases and V by 5 bases; bases with no gene match: 6. Germline V gene lookup returns CDR1 SGHNT and CDR2 YENEEA. The CDR3 reads CASSAGTGHSGANVLTF. CDR3 nucleotide sequence: TGTGCCAGCAGCGCCGGGACAGGACACTCTGGGGCCAACGTCCTGACTTTC. The full variable domain, rest sourced from reference TRBV11-3 and TRBJ2-6, is EAGVVQSPRYKIIEKKQPVAFWCNPISGHNTLYWYLQNLGQGPELLIRYENEEAVDDSQLPKDRFSAERLKGVDSTLKIQPAELGDSAVYLCASSAGTGHSGANVLTFGAGSRLTVL.